The clone carrying this T cell receptor beta chain showed up many times. This sample stems from a study of molecular identifiers for immune sequencing clone quantification. Previously reported methods and listed TCR primers produced the bulk TCR libraries. TCRdb independently ran MiXCR on the PCR reads; one entry per CDR3 protein. The repertoire has roughly 71,000 distinct CDR3 sequences, about 18% of them found once; the top ten carry about 1.6%. Libraries of naive CD8 cells were prepared from about 19,000 to 1,100,000 sorted cells using 10%, 30% or 50% RNA. Sorting selected naive CD8 T cells with a CD8+CD4-CCR7+CD45RA+ phenotype. The sample taken for sequencing was naive CD8+ T cells from blood, with Jurkat cell RNA spiked in. Subset given: FACS-sorted CD8+CD4-CCR7+CD45RA+ naive T cells. This receptor was identified in a human donor in good health. Some libraries in this study had Jurkat cell RNA spiked in.

The CDR3 coding sequence is TGTGCCAGCAGCGCAGCGGGGGGGGGTATGCAGCCCCAGCATTTT. Translation: CASSAAGGGMQPQHF. The rearrangement uses TRBV7-9 and TRBJ1-5, with D tentatively TRBD1 (5 bases). Per germline, CDR1 SEHNR and CDR2 FQNEAQ (reference sequence). This CDR3 region has 15 residues. Trimming left V 5 bases short and J 7 bases short, with 18 bases between.